These 15 T cell receptor beta chains originate from one sample sequenced in a study of regulatory T cells in long-lasting Graves disease (TCRdb year 2021). In the paper's terms, the time point label means: newly diagnosed GD, antithyroid drugs for less than 3 months. RNA was extracted from PBMCs in TRIzol for both TCR sequencing and RNA sequencing. Libraries were built with multiplex PCR. Sequencer: Illumina HiSeq 4000. iRepertoire HTBI primers and Arm-PCR amplification of CDR3 regions were used to construct TCR beta libraries. TCRdb applied fastp at Q25 and MiXCR to the public reads, then kept only in-frame beta chains. Under each unique CDR3 protein, matching rows form one entry showing the most common genes and DNA. Within this sample are hundreds of thousands of distinct CDR3 sequences, with roughly a sixth of them counted one time only. The ten most abundant clones make up roughly 25% of the sample.

The same sample was also used in a study of T cells in Graves' hyperthyroidism and ophthalmopathy.

This specimen consisted of peripheral blood mononuclear cells (PBMCs), obtained at new diagnosis, from a patient treated with antithyroid drugs. All receptors derive from a woman aged 40 to 65 with Graves disease. Donor details come from another sample of the same person, matched by shared clones.

As regards this clonotype: The likely explanation is a read error, given a far larger clone one base away. The genes are TRBV28 and TRBJ2-3; no definite D call. The J call may be mistaken, given a closer DNA end match to TRBJ2-7. The CDR3 has 12 residues. The V gene's germline CDR1 is MDHEN and CDR2 SYDVKM. The CDR3 loop reads CASSFTQREQYF. The DNA for the CDR3 is TGTGCCAGCAGTTTTACCCAGCGTGAGCAGTACTTC.

This clonotype was picked up many times. The chain couples TRBV6-1 to TRBJ2-7; the D gene is possibly TRBD1 (5 bases). Germline V CDR1 and CDR2: MNHNS, SASEGT. The CDR3 extends over 14 amino acids. Trimming removed 6 bases at V and 2 bases at J, with 14 bases between. CDR3 sequence: CASSWSDKAYEQYF. The CDR3 region has the DNA TGTGCCAGCAGCTGGTCGGACAAGGCCTACGAGCAGTACTTC.

This clonotype appeared many times. The V and J genes are TRBV5-1 and TRBJ1-4; 12 bases align to TRBD1. V was clipped by 1 base and J by 8 bases; unmatched bases: 3. Germline V gene data show CDR1 as SGHRS and CDR2 as YFSETQ. This CDR3 spans 15 amino acids. This CDR3 reads CASSLRDRGREKLFF. DNA of the CDR3: TGCGCCAGCAGCTTGCGGGACAGGGGGCGCGAAAAACTGTTTTTT.

This clonotype was counted a few times. This rearrangement joins TRBV3-1 to TRBJ1-1, with 8 bases identical to TRBD1. The CDR3 is 15 residues long. The germline gives CDR1 LGHDT, CDR2 YNNKEL (reference sequence). V lost 4 bases, J lost 5 bases, and 9 bases stayed unmatched. CDR3: CASSLTQGARTEAFF. The CDR3 nucleotides read TGTGCCAGCAGCCTAACCCAGGGGGCGCGGACTGAAGCTTTCTTT.

There are many counts of this clonotype. CDR3 bases: TGTGCCAGCAGCTTAGATTATCCAGCGGGGGCGAACAATGAGCAGTTCTTC. It encodes CASSLDYPAGANNEQFF. This rearrangement joins TRBV11-2 to TRBJ2-1; 8 bases agree with TRBD2. CDR1 and CDR2 from the germline V gene are SGHAT and FQNNGV. CDR3 size: 17 residues. Trimming removed 0 bases from V and 5 bases from J; junction bases left unmatched: 9.

In regard to this clonotype: A single base separates this from a much larger clone, so it may be a read error. The chain links TRBV27 to TRBJ2-1, with D unresolved. Trimming left V 4 bases short and J 2 bases short, with 12 bases between. Germline lookup yields CDR1 MNHEY and CDR2 SMNVEV (reference sequence). This CDR3 is 15 amino acids long. The CDR3, as DNA: TGTGCCAGCAGTTCTCAAAACAATCCCTACAATGAGCAGTTCTTC. The encoded protein is CASSSQNNPYNEQFF.

The table lists this clonotype with many counts. The CDR3 DNA is TGTGCCAGCAGCTTAAGTGCTAGCGGGGCCTACGAGCAGTACTTC. This sequence encodes CASSLSASGAYEQYF. The rearrangement uses TRBV7-8 and TRBJ2-7; 9 bases align to TRBD2. After removal of 2 bases from V and 2 bases from J, the junction contained 4 bases not matched to a gene. The CDR3 totals 15 residues. Germline assignment: CDR1 SGHVS and CDR2 FQNEAQ.

This clonotype was recorded a few times. This sequence joins TRBV5-5 and TRBJ1-6; 9 nucleotides agree with TRBD1. CDR1 is SGHKS, CDR2 YYEKEE, per germline (reference sequence). CDR3 length equals 16 residues. The J segment lost 12 bases and the V segment lost 1 base, leaving 11 bases of the junction unmatched. CDR3 bases: TGTGCCAGCAGCTTGCGGACAGGGGTTACCGGGGGACCCCTCCACTTT. It translates to CASSLRTGVTGGPLHF.

The CDR3 sequence is CSARTGSLNQPQHF. CDR3 DNA: TGCAGTGCTCGCACCGGGTCTCTCAATCAGCCCCAGCATTTT. V usage is TRBV20-1 and J usage is TRBJ1-5; D call uncertain. CDR1 DFQATT and CDR2 SNEGSKA come from the germline V gene (reference sequence). This CDR3 spans 14 amino acids. The ends were cut back, 5 bases at V and 3 bases at J, with 14 bases in the middle.

The chain is built from TRBV25-1 and TRBJ1-6; the D is unclear. Trimming stripped 1 base from V and 15 bases from J, with 13 bases between. This CDR3 has 13 amino acids. Germline CDR1 MGHDK, CDR2 SYGVNS. The CDR3 spells CASSEWVGRVLHF. CDR3 nucleotide sequence: TGTGCCAGCAGTGAATGGGTAGGAAGGGTCCTCCACTTT.

This clonotype was counted at least ten times. The CDR3 DNA sequence: TGTGCCAGCAGCCCAGGGGTCTTCTATGGCTACACCTTC. Protein: CASSPGVFYGYTF. The J gene is TRBJ1-2, the V gene TRBV5-5, with D maybe TRBD1 (6 bases). CDR1 is SGHKS, CDR2 YYEKEE, per germline (reference sequence). The CDR3 length is 13 residues. The germline V and J ends were trimmed by 4 bases and 4 bases, with 11 bases remaining between them. Together with reference TRBV5-5 and TRBJ1-2, the CDR3 gives the full variable domain: DAGVTQSPTHLIKTRGQQVTLRCSPISGHKSVSWYQQVLGQGPQFIFQYYEKEERGRGNFPDRFSARQFPNYSSELNVNALLLGDSALYLCASSPGVFYGYTFGSGTRLTVV.

The J gene is TRBJ2-1, the V gene TRBV19; 8 nucleotides align to TRBD2. Trimming cost V 8 bases and J 6 bases; bases outside gene matches: 12. The germline gives CDR1 LNHDA, CDR2 SQIVND (reference sequence). There are 15 residues in the CDR3. CDR3 protein: CASGVAGTYFNEQFF. In nucleotides, the CDR3 is TGTGCCAGTGGAGTAGCGGGGACCTATTTCAATGAGCAGTTCTTC. The complete variable domain, with remaining parts taken from reference TRBV19 and TRBJ2-1, reads DGGITQSPKYLFRKEGQNVTLSCEQNLNHDAMYWYRQDPGQGLRLIYYSQIVNDFQKGDIAEGYSVSREKKESFPLTVTSAQKNPTAFYLCASGVAGTYFNEQFFGPGTRLTVL.

The table lists this clonotype with a few counts. The chain employs TRBV12-3 or TRBV12-4 and TRBJ2-3; TRBD1 agrees at 7 bases. V lost 10 bases and J lost 2; bases outside the gene matches: 12. There are 15 residues in the CDR3. The CDR3 DNA reads TGTGCCACTCTAGATGGACAGGAGAACACAGATACGCAGTATTTT. Translation gives CATLDGQENTDTQYF.

The rearrangement uses TRBV19 and TRBJ2-6; maybe TRBD1 (6 bases). Germline V gene lookup returns CDR1 LNHDA and CDR2 SQIVND (reference sequence). Trimming removed 5 bases at V and 4 bases at J, with 12 bases between. This CDR3 region has 15 residues. As DNA, the CDR3 is TGTGCCAGTAGTCCTCGGACAGCCGGGGCCAACGTCCTGACTTTC. Residues: CASSPRTAGANVLTF.

This clonotype was counted ten times or more. The V and J genes are TRBV27 and TRBJ2-7, with TRBD1 matching over 9 bases. This CDR3 is built from 16 residues. CDR1 is MNHEY and CDR2 is SMNVEV in the germline V gene (reference sequence). Unmatched junction bases numbered 15, after V lost 5 bases and J lost 7 bases. The CDR3 spells CASSGSAGTGPLEQYF. The DNA for the CDR3 is TGTGCCAGCAGTGGGAGCGCCGGGACAGGGCCTTTGGAGCAGTACTTC.